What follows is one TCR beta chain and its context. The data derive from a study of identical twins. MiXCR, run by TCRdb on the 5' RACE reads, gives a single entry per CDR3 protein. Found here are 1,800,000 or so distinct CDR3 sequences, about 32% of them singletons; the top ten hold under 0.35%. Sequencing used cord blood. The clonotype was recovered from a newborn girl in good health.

The CDR3: CASSPNGGYQETQYF. CDR3 sequence (DNA): TGTGCCAGCAGCCCGAACGGAGGGTACCAAGAGACCCAGTACTTC. The chain is built from TRBV5-6 and TRBJ2-5, with a possible D match to TRBD2 (6 bases). CDR3 length: 15 amino acids. The germline V gene encodes CDR1 SGHDT and CDR2 YYEEEE. V was trimmed by 4 bases and J by 0 bases, leaving 13 bases between them.